This paragraph reports one TCR beta chain. TCRdb's table, derived via immunoSEQ multiplex PCR, lists solely in-frame clones and lacks some. The sample shows fewer than 120,000 clones, roughly 90% of them seen only once. This entry belongs to a study of cytomegalovirus exposure and HLA in healthy donors. The CDR3 has 14 residues. After removal of 2 bases from V and 2 bases from J, the junction contained 3 bases not matched to a gene. Per germline, CDR1 SGHTA and CDR2 FQGNSA. This clonotype was obtained from a woman in her 30s in good health and CMV-seropositive. The sequenced sample was PBMCs. The chain joins TRBV7-2 to TRBJ2-7; 7 bases are shared with TRBD1. In DNA form, the CDR3 reads TGTGCCAGCAGCTTAAGGGGACAGACCTACGAGCAGTACTTC. Protein product: CASSLRGQTYEQYF.